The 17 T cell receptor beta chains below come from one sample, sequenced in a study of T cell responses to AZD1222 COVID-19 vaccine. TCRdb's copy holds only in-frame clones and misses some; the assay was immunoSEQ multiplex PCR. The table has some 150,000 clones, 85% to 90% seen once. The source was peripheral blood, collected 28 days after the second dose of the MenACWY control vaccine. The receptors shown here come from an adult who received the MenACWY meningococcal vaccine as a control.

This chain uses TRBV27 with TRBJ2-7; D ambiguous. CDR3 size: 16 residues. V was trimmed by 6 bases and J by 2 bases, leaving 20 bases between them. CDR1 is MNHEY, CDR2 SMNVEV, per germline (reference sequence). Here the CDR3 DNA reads TGTGCCAGCAGAAGTTTCCCCCGGACGGACGCCTACGAGCAGTACTTC. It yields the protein CASRSFPRTDAYEQYF.

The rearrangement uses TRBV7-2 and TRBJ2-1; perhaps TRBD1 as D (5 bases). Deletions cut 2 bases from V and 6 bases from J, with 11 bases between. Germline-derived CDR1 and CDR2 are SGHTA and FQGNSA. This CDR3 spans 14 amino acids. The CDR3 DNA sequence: TGTGCCAGCAGCTTACTCCAGGGCCTCAATGAGCAGTTCTTC. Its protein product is CASSLLQGLNEQFF. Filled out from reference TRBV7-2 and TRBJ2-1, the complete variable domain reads GAGVSQSPSNKVTEKGKDVELRCDPISGHTALYWYRQSLGQGLEFLIYFQGNSAPDKSGLPSDRFSAERTGGSVSTLTIQRTQQEDSAVYLCASSLLQGLNEQFFGPGTRLTVL.

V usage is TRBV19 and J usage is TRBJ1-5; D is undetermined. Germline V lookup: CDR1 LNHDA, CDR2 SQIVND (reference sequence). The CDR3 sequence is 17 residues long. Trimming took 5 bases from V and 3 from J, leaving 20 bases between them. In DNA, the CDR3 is TGTGCCAGTAGTGTCTCCCCGCCGTGGCAACACAATCAGCCCCAGCATTTT. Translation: CASSVSPPWQHNQPQHF.

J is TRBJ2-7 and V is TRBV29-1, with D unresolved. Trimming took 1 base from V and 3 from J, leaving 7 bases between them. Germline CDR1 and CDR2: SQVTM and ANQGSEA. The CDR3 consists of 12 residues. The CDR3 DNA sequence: TGCAGCGTTGAAGGGGGTGGCTACGAGCAGTACTTC. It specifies CSVEGGGYEQYF.

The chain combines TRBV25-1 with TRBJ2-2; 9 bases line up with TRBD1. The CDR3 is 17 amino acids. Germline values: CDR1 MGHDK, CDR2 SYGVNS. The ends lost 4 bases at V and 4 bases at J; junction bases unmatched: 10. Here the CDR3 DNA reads TGTGCCAGCAGTGCCGATCAAGGACAGGGGCGCACCGGGGAGCTGTTTTTT. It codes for CASSADQGQGRTGELFF.

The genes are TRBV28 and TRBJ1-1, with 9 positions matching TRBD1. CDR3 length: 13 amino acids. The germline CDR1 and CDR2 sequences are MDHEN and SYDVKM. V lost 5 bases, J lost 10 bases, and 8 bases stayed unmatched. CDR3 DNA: TGTGCCAGCAGTAGGTCCGGGACAGGGTCAGCTTTCTTT. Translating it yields CASSRSGTGSAFF. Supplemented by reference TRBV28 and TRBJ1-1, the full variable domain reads DVKVTQSSRYLVKRTGEKVFLECVQDMDHENMFWYRQDPGLGLRLIYFSYDVKMKEKGDIPEGYSVSREKKERFSLILESASTNQTSMYLCASSRSGTGSAFFGQGTRLTVV.

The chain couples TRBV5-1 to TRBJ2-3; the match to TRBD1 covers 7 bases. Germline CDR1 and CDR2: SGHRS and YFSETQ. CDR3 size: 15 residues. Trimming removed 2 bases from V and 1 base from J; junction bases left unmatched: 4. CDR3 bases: TGCGCCAGCAGCTTTCCGGGACAGTGCACAGATACGCAGTATTTT. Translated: CASSFPGQCTDTQYF.

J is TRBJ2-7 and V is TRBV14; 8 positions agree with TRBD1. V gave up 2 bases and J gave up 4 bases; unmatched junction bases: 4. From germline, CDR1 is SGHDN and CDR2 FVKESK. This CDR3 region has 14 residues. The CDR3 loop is CASSQQGARYEQYF. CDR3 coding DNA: TGTGCCAGCAGCCAACAGGGGGCTAGGTACGAGCAGTACTTC.

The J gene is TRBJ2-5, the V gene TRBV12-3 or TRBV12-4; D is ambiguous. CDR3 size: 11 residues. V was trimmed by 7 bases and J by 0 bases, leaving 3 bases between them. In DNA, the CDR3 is TGTGCCAGCACGTACCAAGAGACCCAGTACTTC. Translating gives CASTYQETQYF.

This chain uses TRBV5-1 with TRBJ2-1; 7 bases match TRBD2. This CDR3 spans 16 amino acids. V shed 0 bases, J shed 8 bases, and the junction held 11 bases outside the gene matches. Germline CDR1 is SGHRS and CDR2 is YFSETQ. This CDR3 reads CASSLALAGVGDEQFF. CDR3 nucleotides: TGCGCCAGCAGCTTGGCTTTGGCGGGAGTCGGCGATGAGCAGTTCTTC.

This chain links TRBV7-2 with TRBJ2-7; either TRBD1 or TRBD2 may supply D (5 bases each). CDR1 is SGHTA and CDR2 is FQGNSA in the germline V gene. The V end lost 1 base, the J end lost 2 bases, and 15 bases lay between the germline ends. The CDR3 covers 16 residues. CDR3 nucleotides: TGTGCCAGCAGCTTAGGGGGGACGGTGAACCCCTACGAGCAGTACTTC. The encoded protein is CASSLGGTVNPYEQYF.

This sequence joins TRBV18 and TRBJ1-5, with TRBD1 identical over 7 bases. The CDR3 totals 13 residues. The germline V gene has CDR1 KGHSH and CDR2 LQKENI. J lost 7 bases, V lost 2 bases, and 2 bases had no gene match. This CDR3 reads CASSPDRDQPQHF. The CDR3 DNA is TGTGCCAGCTCACCAGACAGGGACCAGCCCCAGCATTTT.

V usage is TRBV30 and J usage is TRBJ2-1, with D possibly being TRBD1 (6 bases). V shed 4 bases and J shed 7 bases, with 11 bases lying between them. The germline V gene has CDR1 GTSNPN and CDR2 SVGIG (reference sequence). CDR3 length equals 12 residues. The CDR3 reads CAWMTQGNEQFF. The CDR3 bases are TGTGCCTGGATGACACAGGGTAATGAGCAGTTCTTC.

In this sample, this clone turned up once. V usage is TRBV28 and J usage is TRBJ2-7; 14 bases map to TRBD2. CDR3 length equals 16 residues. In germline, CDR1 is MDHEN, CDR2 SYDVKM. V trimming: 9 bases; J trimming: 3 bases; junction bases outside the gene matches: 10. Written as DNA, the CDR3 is TGTGCCAGTCGACTAGCGGGAGGGCCCGGGGACTACGAGCAGTACTTC. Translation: CASRLAGGPGDYEQYF.

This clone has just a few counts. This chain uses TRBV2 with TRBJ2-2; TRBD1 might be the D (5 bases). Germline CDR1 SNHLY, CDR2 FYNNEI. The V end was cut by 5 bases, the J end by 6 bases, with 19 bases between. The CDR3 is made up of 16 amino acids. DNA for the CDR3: TGTGCCAGCAGTCCCCAGGGCCTGCAGGGCGCCGGGGAGCTGTTTTTT. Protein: CASSPQGLQGAGELFF.

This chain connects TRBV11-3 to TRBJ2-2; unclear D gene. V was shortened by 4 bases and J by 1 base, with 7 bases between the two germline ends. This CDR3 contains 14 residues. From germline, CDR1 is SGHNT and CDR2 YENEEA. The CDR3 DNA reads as TGTGCCAGCAGCTACCAGCGGAACACCGGGGAGCTGTTTTTT. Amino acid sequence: CASSYQRNTGELFF.

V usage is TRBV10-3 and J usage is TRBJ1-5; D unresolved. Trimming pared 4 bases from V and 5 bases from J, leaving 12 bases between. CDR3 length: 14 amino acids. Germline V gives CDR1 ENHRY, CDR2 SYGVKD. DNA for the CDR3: TGTGCCATCAGTGTGGAAGGGTACGATCAGCCCCAGCATTTT. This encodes CAISVEGYDQPQHF.